What follows are 29 T cell receptor beta chains derived from one specimen sequenced in a study of molecular identifiers for immune sequencing clone quantification. TCRdb redid the calling of the PCR reads with MiXCR, one entry per CDR3 protein. This sample has under 650,000 distinct CDR3 sequences; 15% to 20% occur once, and the top ten carry around 0.9%. The sequenced material came from naive CD8+ T cells from blood, with Jurkat cell RNA spiked in. Specified subset: FACS-sorted CD8+CD4-CCR7+CD45RA+ naive T cells. The receptors originated from a human donor in good health. Some libraries in this study had Jurkat cell RNA spiked in.

The table lists this clonotype with many counts. The rearrangement uses TRBV6-5 and TRBJ2-7, with TRBD1 matching over 11 bases. Trimming took 2 bases from V and 7 from J; bases not matched to a gene: 16. Germline V lookup: CDR1 MNHEY, CDR2 SVGAGI. The CDR3 is made up of 18 amino acids. CDR3 loop: CASSYLYTGTGDRGEQYF. The CDR3 DNA follows: TGTGCCAGCAGTTACCTTTATACCGGGACAGGGGACAGGGGGGAGCAGTACTTC.

This chain joins TRBV30 and TRBJ2-1; D is ambiguous. V was clipped by 0 bases and J by 0 bases, with 9 bases between them. Germline V lookup: CDR1 GTSNPN, CDR2 SVGIG (reference sequence). The CDR3 consists of 15 residues. The CDR3 DNA sequence: TGTGCCTGGAGTGTTTCTGGTAGCTCCTACAATGAGCAGTTCTTC. This encodes CAWSVSGSSYNEQFF. The full variable domain, its missing parts supplied by reference TRBV30 and TRBJ2-1, is SQTIHQWPATLVQPVGSPLSLECTVEGTSNPNLYWYRQAAGRGLQLLFYSVGIGQISSEVPQNLSASRPQDRQFILSSKKLLLSDSGFYLCAWSVSGSSYNEQFFGPGTRLTVL.

As regards this clonotype: A single base is all that separates this from a far larger clone, so a read error is likely. The V and J genes are TRBV7-9 and TRBJ2-7, with a weak D call TRBD2 (5 bases). This CDR3 contains 13 residues. V was trimmed by 5 bases and J by 2 bases, leaving 10 bases between them. CDR1 is SEHNR and CDR2 is FQNEAQ in the germline V gene (reference sequence). DNA for the CDR3: TGTGCCAGCAGCCCGGGGTTTGCCTACGAGCAGTACTTC. This translates into CASSPGFAYEQYF. Together with reference TRBV7-9 and TRBJ2-7, the CDR3 gives the full variable domain: DTGVSQNPRHKITKRGQNVTFRCDPISEHNRLYWYRQTLGQGPEFLTYFQNEAQLEKSRLLSDRFSAERPKGSFSTLEIQRTEQGDSAMYLCASSPGFAYEQYFGPGTRLTVT.

This clonotype was seen at least ten times. The rearrangement links TRBV12-3 or TRBV12-4 to TRBJ2-1; tentatively, D is TRBD1 (6 bases). The CDR3 sequence is 15 residues long. Trimming pared 4 bases from V and 5 bases from J, leaving 15 bases between. The DNA of the CDR3 is TGTGCCAGCAGTTCCCCCGGGACACCGAACAATGAGCAGTTCTTC. Translating gives CASSSPGTPNNEQFF.

As for this clonotype: The junction shows a germline mismatch at one end, possibly a read error. The J gene is TRBJ1-4, the V gene TRBV27; 10 bases fit TRBD1. Looked up from germline, CDR1 is MNHEY and CDR2 is SMNVEV (reference sequence). The CDR3 consists of 13 residues. CDR3 sequence reads: CASRDRGQEKLSF. Here the CDR3 DNA reads TGTGCCAGCAGAGACAGGGGGCAGGAAAAACTGTCTTTT.

This clonotype was counted only a few times. The V call is TRBV13, the J call TRBJ2-7; D possibly matches TRBD1 or TRBD2 (5 bases each). The germline CDR1 and CDR2 sequences are PRHDT and FYEKMQ (reference sequence). The CDR3 length is 13 residues. The V end lost 6 bases, the J end lost 2 bases, and 11 bases lay between the germline ends. This CDR3 is CASRGRSTYEQYF. The CDR3 DNA reads TGTGCCAGCAGGGGACGGTCAACCTACGAGCAGTACTTC.

This clonotype was detected many times. The rearrangement uses TRBV29-1 and TRBJ1-1, with 8 positions matching TRBD1. The germline V gene has CDR1 SQVTM and CDR2 ANQGSEA. The V and J ends lost 7 bases and 1 base, in that order; junction bases with no gene match: 5. The CDR3 extends over 13 amino acids. The CDR3 reads CSADRGWNTEAFF. CDR3 bases: TGCAGCGCCGACAGGGGCTGGAACACTGAAGCTTTCTTT.

This clonotype was seen at least ten times. V usage is TRBV14 and J usage is TRBJ2-1; possible D gene TRBD2, 5 bases. V was shortened by 4 bases and J by 0 bases, with 10 bases between the two germline ends. The CDR3 runs to 15 residues. The germline V gene has CDR1 SGHDN and CDR2 FVKESK. The CDR3 nucleotides are TGTGCCAGCAGCCCGGGAATTAGCTCCTACAATGAGCAGTTCTTC. Translating gives CASSPGISSYNEQFF.

This clonotype was counted between two and nine times. The chain uses TRBV4-3 and TRBJ2-1; 10 nucleotides line up with TRBD2. The CDR3 sequence is 15 residues long. Germline V gives CDR1 LGHNA, CDR2 YSLEER. After removal of 4 bases from V and 6 bases from J, the junction contained 6 bases not matched to a gene. CDR3 nucleotides: TGCGCCAGCAGCCGAGAGACTAGCGGGTCCAATGAGCAGTTCTTC. Protein product: CASSRETSGSNEQFF.

This clonotype turned up a few times. This chain uses TRBV20-1 with TRBJ2-7; D not certain. CDR1 and CDR2 from the germline V gene are DFQATT and SNEGSKA (reference sequence). This CDR3 contains 16 residues. V lost 1 base to trimming and J lost 2 bases, with 18 bases between them. CDR3 loop: CSARGVHRSSPYEQYF. The CDR3 DNA reads TGCAGTGCTAGAGGGGTACACCGATCAAGCCCCTACGAGCAGTACTTC.

The sample holds one count of this clonotype. The chain recombines TRBV20-1 with TRBJ2-7, with 10 positions matching TRBD1. CDR1 is DFQATT and CDR2 is SNEGSKA in the germline V gene (reference sequence). V shed 0 bases and J 2 bases; nucleotides not matched to a gene: 7. This CDR3 has 16 amino acids. CDR3 sequence: CSARDEGQGFPYEQYF. The CDR3 bases are TGCAGTGCTAGAGATGAGGGACAGGGGTTCCCCTACGAGCAGTACTTC.

In its sample, this clonotype was seen a few times. The chain couples TRBV4-3 to TRBJ2-2; D is unresolved. The germline V gene encodes CDR1 LGHNA and CDR2 YSLEER. The CDR3 sequence is 12 residues long. The V gene lost 3 bases and the J gene lost 8 bases, with 7 bases spanning the gap. CDR3 protein: CASSHNAGELFF. As DNA, the CDR3 is TGCGCCAGCAGCCATAATGCAGGGGAGCTGTTTTTT.

V gene TRBV10-2 combines with J gene TRBJ2-1, with unresolved D. V was clipped by 3 bases and J by 10 bases, with 4 bases between them. Germline V gene lookup returns CDR1 WSHSY and CDR2 SAAADI. There are 10 residues in the CDR3. CDR3 residues: CASSDGEQFF. The CDR3 coding sequence is TGCGCCAGCAGTGATGGGGAGCAGTTCTTC.

At least ten counts were recorded for this clonotype. CDR3 amino acids: CSALRSSSYEQYF. DNA of the CDR3: TGCAGCGCCCTCCGTTCTAGCTCCTACGAGCAGTACTTC. The rearrangement uses TRBV29-1 and TRBJ2-7; D call uncertain. The germline V gene encodes CDR1 SQVTM and CDR2 ANQGSEA. Trimming took off 7 bases at V and 0 bases at J, with 13 bases between the two ends. The length of the CDR3 is 13 residues.

Many counts were recorded for this clonotype. This rearrangement joins TRBV6-5 to TRBJ2-5; TRBD2 matches 8 bases. CDR1 and CDR2 (germline): MNHEY, SVGAGI. The length of the CDR3 is 13 residues. The V gene end was trimmed by 8 bases and the J gene end by 4 bases; junction bases not matched to a gene: 6. The CDR3 reads CASEAGGRETQYF. The CDR3 DNA follows: TGTGCCAGCGAGGCGGGAGGACGAGAGACCCAGTACTTC.

This clonotype was found a few times. This sequence joins TRBV3-1 and TRBJ2-5, with 9 bases matching TRBD2. The germline V gene encodes CDR1 LGHDT and CDR2 YNNKEL (reference sequence). V shed 3 bases, J shed 5 bases, and the junction held 13 bases outside the gene matches. The CDR3 runs 17 residues. CDR3 DNA sequence: TGTGCCAGCAGCCAGGAATGGGGGCGGGAGGGCCTGGAGACCCAGTACTTC. It codes for CASSQEWGREGLETQYF.

This clonotype has only a few counts. The chain joins TRBV4-1 to TRBJ1-2; unclear D gene. Germline loops: CDR1 MGHRA, CDR2 YSYEKL. The CDR3 loop spans 13 amino acids. The V and J ends lost 5 bases and 4 bases respectively, with 11 bases between them. CDR3 DNA: TGCGCCAGCAGCGCCGGCCCAACCTATGGCTACACCTTC. It yields the protein CASSAGPTYGYTF.

In the case of this clonotype: One base away lies a much larger clone, so this may be a sequencing read error. The chain carries TRBV2 and TRBJ2-7; 10 bases agree with TRBD2. J was trimmed by 6 bases and V by 1 base; bases with no gene match: 9. Germline CDR1 SNHLY, CDR2 FYNNEI. The CDR3 is 16 residues long. CDR3: CASSEGSGGTFCEQYF. In DNA, the CDR3 is TGTGCCAGCAGTGAAGGTAGCGGGGGGACTTTTTGCGAGCAGTACTTC.

This clonotype was observed at least ten times. The CDR3 DNA is TGTGCCAGCAGTTACTCGATCTTTCAGCCCCAGCATTTT. Translation gives CASSYSIFQPQHF. The gene calls are TRBV6-5 and TRBJ1-5; D gene uncertain. Germline values: CDR1 MNHEY, CDR2 SVGAGI. The length of the CDR3 is 13 residues. The V and J ends lost 0 bases and 6 bases respectively, with 6 bases between them.

To note about this clonotype: Since a much larger clone is just one base distant, this may be a read error. The chain's CDR3 is CASTFGSFYSPPHF. CDR3 sequence (DNA): TGTGCCAGCACATTCGGCTCGTTCTATTCACCCCCCCACTTT. The chain has TRBV6-6 and TRBJ1-6; no clear D. The CDR3 contains 14 residues. Germline CDR1 reads MNHNY; CDR2 reads SVGAGI (reference sequence).

The chain recombines TRBV12-3 or TRBV12-4 with TRBJ1-1; D is perhaps TRBD1 (5 bases). Trimming pared 3 bases from V and 6 bases from J, leaving 11 bases between. This CDR3 comprises 13 residues. The CDR3 loop reads CASSFGGVPEAFF. CDR3 DNA: TGTGCCAGCAGTTTCGGGGGGGTCCCTGAAGCTTTCTTT.

Turning to this clonotype: A single base separates this from a much larger clone, so it may be a read error. This CDR3 is CASSREPLGQGAETQYF. The CDR3 nucleotides are TGCGCCAGCAGCCGAGAGCCCCTGGGTCAGGGGGCGGAGACCCAGTACTTC. The chain is built from TRBV4-1 and TRBJ2-5; 8 bases match TRBD1. J gave up 5 bases and V 4 bases, and 15 bases lay outside the gene matches. Germline V CDR1 and CDR2: MGHRA, YSYEKL. This CDR3 contains 17 residues.

This clonotype was seen many times. The chain is built from TRBV4-2 and TRBJ2-3; 9 bases are a match to TRBD2. The CDR3 length is 18 residues. Germline CDR1 LGHNA, CDR2 YNFKEQ. V lost 0 bases and J lost 0; bases outside the gene matches: 7. The CDR3 nucleotides read TGTGCCAGCAGCCAAGATCAGGCTAGCGGGGTCAGCACAGATACGCAGTATTTT. Its translation is CASSQDQASGVSTDTQYF.

As concerns this clonotype: Given a much more abundant clone one base away, this may be a read error. V is TRBV7-3 and J is TRBJ2-2; D is possibly TRBD2 (5 bases). From germline, CDR1 is SGHTA and CDR2 FQGTGA. The CDR3 is 14 amino acids. The CDR3 region is CASSPAVPTGELLF. The DNA of the CDR3 is TGTGCCAGCAGCCCGGCGGTCCCCACCGGGGAGCTGCTTTTT.

The table lists this clonotype with many counts. The rearrangement links TRBV20-1 to TRBJ2-7, with a weak D call TRBD1 (5 bases). Germline V gene lookup returns CDR1 DFQATT and CDR2 SNEGSKA (reference sequence). CDR3 length: 13 residues. Trimming shortened V by 3 bases and J by 0 bases, and 9 bases separated the two germline ends. Written as DNA, the CDR3 is TGCAGTGCTAGGAGCAGGGACTCCTACGAGCAGTACTTC. Translation: CSARSRDSYEQYF.

This clonotype was observed many times. The chain links TRBV29-1 to TRBJ2-5, with 9 positions matching TRBD1. Unmatched junction bases numbered 7, after V lost 2 bases and J lost 6 bases. CDR1 and CDR2 (germline): SQVTM, ANQGSEA. The CDR3 is made up of 14 amino acids. The DNA for the CDR3 is TGCAGCGTTGAATATTTGGGACAGGGAAAGACCCAGTACTTC. This encodes CSVEYLGQGKTQYF.

In regard to this clonotype: A much bigger clone sits one base away, suggesting this may be a read error. The V and J genes are TRBV4-3 and TRBJ2-7; D unresolved. Germline V gives CDR1 LGHNA, CDR2 YSLEER. The CDR3 is made up of 15 amino acids. CDR3 amino acids: CAGSQDPLGAYEQYF. The CDR3 bases are TGCGCCGGCAGCCAAGATCCCCTTGGCGCCTACGAGCAGTACTTC.

This clonotype was detected many times. The chain uses TRBV19 and TRBJ1-4; a possible D gene is TRBD1 (5 bases). Trimming cost V 11 bases and J 0 bases, with 25 bases left between them. This CDR3 is 18 amino acids long. Per the germline V gene, CDR1 is LNHDA and CDR2 is SQIVND (reference sequence). The CDR3, as DNA: TGTGCCCGAATACAGGTCCTGAAAGGCCTTTCAACTAATGAAAAACTGTTTTTT. Translation: CARIQVLKGLSTNEKLFF.

The chain is built from TRBV19 and TRBJ1-5; no clear D gene. In germline, CDR1 is LNHDA, CDR2 SQIVND (reference sequence). Trimming took off 2 bases at V and 0 bases at J, with 5 bases between the two ends. The CDR3 is made up of 14 amino acids. CDR3 region: CASSIRVSNQPQHF. DNA for the CDR3: TGTGCCAGTAGTATAAGGGTTAGCAATCAGCCCCAGCATTTT.